These 28 T cell receptor beta chains came from one sample sequenced in a study of TIL therapy for anti-PD-1-resistant metastatic lung cancer. Described time point: pre-treatment sample, taken before nivolumab and TIL therapy. The immunoSEQ assay was v3. Data came from immunoSEQ multiplex PCR; TCRdb stores just in-frame clones and leaves some out. The sample shows about 59,000 clones, around four fifths of them seen only once. The sample was blood, taken at baseline. These TCRs come from a person between 30 and 79 years old with non-small cell lung cancer.

This chain joins TRBV7-9 and TRBJ2-5; 16 positions match TRBD2. This CDR3 has 16 amino acids. Trimming cost V 4 bases and J 4 bases; bases outside gene matches: 3. In germline, CDR1 is SEHNR, CDR2 FQNEAQ (reference sequence). The CDR3 region has the DNA TGTGCCAGCAGCTCGGGACTAGCGGGAGGGAGAGAGACCCAGTACTTC. Encoded protein: CASSSGLAGGRETQYF.

This clone was counted a single time. This chain joins TRBV7-6 and TRBJ2-1; D gene unclear. CDR1 is SGHVS, CDR2 FNYEAQ, per germline. The CDR3 is 13 amino acids. With 6 bases removed from V and 4 bases from J, the gap between germline ends came to 10 bases. CDR3 in DNA: TGTGCCAGCAGGTCAAACGGGTACAATGAGCAGTTCTTC. Amino acid sequence: CASRSNGYNEQFF.

The rearrangement joins TRBV4-1 to TRBJ2-7; D is undetermined. The CDR3 has 13 amino acids. Germline V gene sequence: CDR1 MGHRA, CDR2 YSYEKL. The V end was cut by 4 bases, the J end by 2 bases, with 9 bases between. The CDR3 sequence is CASSLEATYEQYF. The DNA of the CDR3 is TGCGCCAGCAGCCTAGAAGCCACCTACGAGCAGTACTTC.

This rearrangement joins TRBV14 to TRBJ2-7, with D possibly being TRBD1 (6 bases). CDR3 length: 15 residues. The V end was cut by 2 bases, the J end by 2 bases, with 13 bases between. CDR1 and CDR2 from the germline V gene are SGHDN and FVKESK. The CDR3 region is CASSQLGTPTYEQYF. The CDR3 DNA reads TGTGCCAGCAGCCAACTTGGGACACCTACCTACGAGCAGTACTTC.

The V and J genes are TRBV4-3 and TRBJ2-7; 10 bases are a match to TRBD2. CDR1 is LGHNA and CDR2 is YSLEER in the germline V gene. V lost 4 bases to trimming and J lost 0 bases; unmatched junction nucleotides: 9. This CDR3 is 17 amino acids long. CDR3 residues: CASSLGLAAGTSYEQYF. The CDR3 bases are TGCGCCAGCAGCCTCGGACTAGCGGCCGGTACCTCCTACGAGCAGTACTTC.

This clone was found a few times. The chain carries TRBV19 and TRBJ1-2; 8 positions agree with TRBD1. Trimming removed 5 bases from V and 2 bases from J; junction bases left unmatched: 7. This CDR3 comprises 15 residues. Germline CDR1 LNHDA, CDR2 SQIVND (reference sequence). The CDR3 spells CASSPGQGANYGYTF. As DNA, the CDR3 is TGTGCCAGTAGTCCCGGACAGGGTGCCAACTATGGCTACACCTTC.

The V gene is TRBV7-9, the J gene TRBJ2-1; D is ambiguous. The CDR3 spans 11 residues. Germline V CDR1 and CDR2: SEHNR, FQNEAQ (reference sequence). The germline V and J ends were trimmed by 2 bases and 9 bases, with 5 bases remaining between them. The CDR3 region has the DNA TGTGCCAGCAGCTTAAGGAGTGAGCAGTTCTTC. Translated: CASSLRSEQFF.

The V and J genes are TRBV7-9 and TRBJ2-1, with a weak D call TRBD1 (6 bases). Germline-derived CDR1 and CDR2 are SEHNR and FQNEAQ (reference sequence). The CDR3 totals 17 residues. Trimming left V 4 bases short and J 2 bases short, with 18 bases between. The CDR3 is CASSSLKGGDPYNEQFF. The CDR3 nucleotides read TGTGCCAGCAGCTCACTCAAAGGGGGAGATCCCTACAATGAGCAGTTCTTC.

For the CDR3, the DNA is TGTGCCAGCAGTCTGTTCGCGAACACCGGGGAGCTGTTTTTT. Amino acid sequence: CASSLFANTGELFF. The chain links TRBV27 to TRBJ2-2; D unresolved. This CDR3 is 14 amino acids long. Germline V gene lookup returns CDR1 MNHEY and CDR2 SMNVEV (reference sequence). V was trimmed by 5 bases and J by 0 bases, leaving 7 bases between them.

This clone was recorded only once. The chain combines TRBV4-3 with TRBJ2-3; D is undetermined. Between the trimmed V and J ends, which lost 0 bases and 7 bases, there was a span of 11 bases. The CDR3 is made up of 14 amino acids. In germline, CDR1 is LGHNA, CDR2 YSLEER. CDR3 amino acids: CASSQDRAVHTQYF. In DNA, the CDR3 is TGCGCCAGCAGCCAAGATAGGGCGGTACATACGCAGTATTTT.

This CDR3 reads CASSELGHGYTF. The CDR3 nucleotides read TGTGCCAGCAGTGAACTAGGGCATGGCTACACCTTC. This rearrangement joins TRBV2 to TRBJ1-2; unclear D gene. Trimming removed 2 bases at V and 6 bases at J, with 7 bases between. The germline V gene encodes CDR1 SNHLY and CDR2 FYNNEI. This CDR3 contains 12 residues.

This chain links TRBV10-3 with TRBJ1-5, with D unclear. The length of the CDR3 is 13 residues. CDR1 is ENHRY and CDR2 is SYGVKD in the germline V gene. V shed 3 bases and J shed 3 bases, with 6 bases lying between them. CDR3 bases: TGTGCCATCAGTGATAGTCCCAATCAGCCCCAGCATTTT. Translating gives CAISDSPNQPQHF.

The V and J genes are TRBV29-1 and TRBJ2-4; 9 bases agree with TRBD1. CDR3 size: 17 residues. V was clipped by 2 bases and J by 6 bases; unmatched bases: 14. CDR1 and CDR2 from the germline V gene are SQVTM and ANQGSEA. CDR3 DNA sequence: TGCAGCGTTGAAAGTTTCGACAGGGGGGACCTCGGAAACATTCAGTACTTC. It encodes CSVESFDRGDLGNIQYF.

This clone has only one observation. The chain is built from TRBV7-2 and TRBJ1-4; the D gene is possibly TRBD1 (6 bases). V was trimmed by 2 bases and J by 4 bases, leaving 14 bases between them. CDR1 and CDR2 (germline): SGHTA, FQGNSA. The CDR3 totals 16 residues. The DNA of the CDR3 is TGTGCCAGCAGCTTACGCCCGGGACAAAGTAATGAAAAACTGTTTTTT. Amino acid sequence: CASSLRPGQSNEKLFF.

The V and J genes are TRBV14 and TRBJ2-1; TRBD1 matches 8 bases. The CDR3 consists of 16 residues. Germline CDR1 is SGHDN and CDR2 is FVKESK. V was clipped by 4 bases and J by 7 bases; unmatched bases: 12. CDR3 nucleotide sequence: TGTGCCAGCAGCCGACCAGGGGGCGTACACCAAAATGAGCAGTTCTTC. Its translation is CASSRPGGVHQNEQFF.

The gene calls are TRBV4-2 and TRBJ2-2; D is unclear. V was clipped by 0 bases and J by 3 bases, with 8 bases between them. The CDR3 loop spans 15 amino acids. The germline V gene has CDR1 LGHNA and CDR2 YNFKEQ. DNA of the CDR3: TGTGCCAGCAGCCAAGATTCACTATACACCGGGGAGCTGTTTTTT. Translated, it gives CASSQDSLYTGELFF.

DNA of the CDR3: TGTGCCAGCAGCCGCTCCGGGGACTATGGCTACACCTTC. It encodes CASSRSGDYGYTF. The rearrangement uses TRBV11-3 and TRBJ1-2; D is unresolved. Trimming pared 5 bases from V and 3 bases from J, leaving 10 bases between. Germline loops: CDR1 SGHNT, CDR2 YENEEA. This CDR3 contains 13 residues.

CDR3 sequence: CSVWTGKTQYF. Here the CDR3 DNA reads TGCAGCGTTTGGACAGGGAAAACCCAGTACTTC. The V and J genes are TRBV29-1 and TRBJ2-5, with 8 bases identical to TRBD1. Trimming removed 5 bases from V and 8 bases from J; junction bases left unmatched: 4. Per germline, CDR1 SQVTM and CDR2 ANQGSEA. The CDR3 has 11 residues.

The rearrangement joins TRBV7-3 to TRBJ2-1; TRBD1 matches 7 bases. V lost 5 bases, J lost 0 bases, and 4 bases stayed unmatched. The CDR3 loop spans 15 amino acids. Germline CDR1 and CDR2: SGHTA and FQGTGA. The CDR3 reads CASSRWDSSYNEQFF. CDR3 bases: TGTGCCAGCAGCCGATGGGACAGCTCCTACAATGAGCAGTTCTTC.

The J gene is TRBJ2-7, the V gene TRBV6-6, with D perhaps assigned TRBD1 or TRBD2 (5 bases each). Germline V CDR1 and CDR2: MNHNY, SVGAGI (reference sequence). The CDR3 has 14 residues. The V and J ends lost 11 bases and 0 bases respectively, with 17 bases between them. CDR3 amino acids: CAASGQGGSYEQYF. In DNA, the CDR3 is TGTGCCGCCAGCGGCCAGGGCGGCTCCTACGAGCAGTACTTC.

The rearrangement uses TRBV10-2 and TRBJ2-3; D call uncertain. The germline V gene encodes CDR1 WSHSY and CDR2 SAAADI. There are 12 residues in the CDR3. The germline V and J ends were trimmed by 4 bases and 2 bases, with 4 bases remaining between them. The CDR3 bases are TGCGCCAGCAGTGGGTTCACAGATACGCAGTATTTT. This translates into CASSGFTDTQYF.

CDR3 region: CASRPPSGAYNEQFF. Written as DNA, the CDR3 is TGTGCCAGCAGGCCACCTAGCGGGGCCTACAATGAGCAGTTCTTC. V is TRBV7-2 and J is TRBJ2-1; 9 positions agree with TRBD2. The CDR3 has 15 residues. V shed 6 bases, J shed 2 bases, and the junction held 5 bases outside the gene matches. In germline, CDR1 is SGHTA, CDR2 FQGNSA.

In this sample, this clone turned up a few times. This chain connects TRBV7-6 to TRBJ1-6; tentatively, D is TRBD1 (5 bases). Germline V gives CDR1 SGHVS, CDR2 FNYEAQ. The V and J ends lost 5 bases and 6 bases respectively, with 20 bases between them. The CDR3 spans 17 residues. The CDR3 here is CASSTSKIGTVNSPLHF. The CDR3 DNA sequence: TGTGCCAGCAGCACCTCCAAAATCGGGACTGTTAATTCACCCCTCCACTTT.

The chain carries TRBV11-3 and TRBJ2-1; 11 nucleotides agree with TRBD2. The CDR3 covers 16 residues. Germline CDR1 SGHNT, CDR2 YENEEA. V lost 5 bases, J lost 9 bases, and 12 bases stayed unmatched. The CDR3 DNA reads TGTGCCAGCAGCCGAACTAGCGGGAGTACGCCAAGTGAGCAGTTCTTC. Protein: CASSRTSGSTPSEQFF.

The chain combines TRBV6-5 with TRBJ2-7; 8 nucleotides match TRBD1. With V trimmed by 7 bases and J by 3 bases, 5 bases remained unmatched. Germline CDR1 is MNHEY and CDR2 is SVGAGI. CDR3 length: 13 amino acids. CDR3 nucleotides: TGTGCCAGCACCGATGACAGGGGCTACGAGCAGTACTTC. Translating gives CASTDDRGYEQYF.

The J gene is TRBJ2-1, the V gene TRBV7-2; 8 bases are a match to TRBD2. CDR1 and CDR2 from the germline V gene are SGHTA and FQGNSA. V gave up 6 bases and J gave up 3 bases; unmatched junction bases: 7. The CDR3 totals 15 residues. CDR3 sequence reads: CASSLTSGGYNEQFF. The CDR3 bases are TGTGCCAGCAGTCTAACCAGCGGGGGCTACAATGAGCAGTTCTTC.

The chain carries TRBV5-5 and TRBJ1-5, with D hard to call. The CDR3 runs 14 residues. Germline V gives CDR1 SGHKS, CDR2 YYEKEE (reference sequence). Trimming shortened V by 0 bases and J by 4 bases, and 8 bases separated the two germline ends. The CDR3 DNA reads as TGTGCCAGCAGCTTGGATGGGAAAAATCAGCCCCAGCATTTT. Translating gives CASSLDGKNQPQHF.

This clone was recorded only once. V and J are TRBV20-1 and TRBJ2-1; possibly TRBD1 for D (5 bases). V lost 5 bases and J 7 bases, leaving 9 bases between the germline ends. In germline, CDR1 is DFQATT, CDR2 SNEGSKA (reference sequence). This CDR3 contains 11 residues. This CDR3 reads CSAYRSNEQFF. The CDR3 DNA reads TGCAGTGCTTACAGGTCGAATGAGCAGTTCTTC.